This T cell receptor (beta chain) was found in a study of blood T cell repertoires in COVID-19. Study context: The analysed material was cDNA or gDNA that came from T cells, B-cell-depleted T cells, or PBMCs.

The table lists this clone with a count of one. Germline V gene sequence: CDR1 MDHEN, CDR2 SYDVKM. V was clipped by 1 base and J by 3 bases; unmatched bases: 8. This CDR3 spans 17 amino acids. Per the original methods: Cell counts per sample came from amplifying reference gene primers. Some clones are missing from TCRdb's copy, which holds only in-frame ones; the method was immunoSEQ multiplex PCR. D and trimming come from the DNA, and the V and J calls and clone size come from that table. The profile shows roughly 120,000 clones, 70% to 80% of them singletons. The sample was peripheral blood. This chain joins TRBV28 and TRBJ2-3; 9 bases map to TRBD1. The source of this sequence is a man between 65 and 85 years old with acute or convalescent COVID-19. The DNA for the CDR3 is TGTGCCAGCAGTTTATATCTAAGCGGACAGGGGACAGATACGCAGTATTTT. As protein: CASSLYLSGQGTDTQYF.